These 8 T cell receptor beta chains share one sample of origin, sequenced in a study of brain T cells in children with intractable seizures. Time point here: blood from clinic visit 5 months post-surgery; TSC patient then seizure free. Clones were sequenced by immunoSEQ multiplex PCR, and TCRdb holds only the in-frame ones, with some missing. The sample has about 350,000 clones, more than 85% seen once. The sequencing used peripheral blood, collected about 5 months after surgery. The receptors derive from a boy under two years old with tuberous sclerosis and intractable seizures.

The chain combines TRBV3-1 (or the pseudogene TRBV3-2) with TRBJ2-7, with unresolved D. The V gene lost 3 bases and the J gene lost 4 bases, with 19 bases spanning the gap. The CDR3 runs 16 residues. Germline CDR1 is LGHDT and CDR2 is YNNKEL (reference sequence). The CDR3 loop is CASSHLSSHSLYEQYF. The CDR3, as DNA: TGTGCCAGCAGCCATCTTTCCTCGCATTCTTTATACGAGCAGTACTTC.

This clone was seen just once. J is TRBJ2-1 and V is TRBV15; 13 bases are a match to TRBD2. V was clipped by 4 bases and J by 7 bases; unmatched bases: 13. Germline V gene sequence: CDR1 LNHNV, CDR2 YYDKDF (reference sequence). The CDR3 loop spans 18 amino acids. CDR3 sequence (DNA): TGTGCCACCAGCACCAAAGCTGGGACTAGCGGGATCAGAAATGAGCAGTTCTTC. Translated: CATSTKAGTSGIRNEQFF.

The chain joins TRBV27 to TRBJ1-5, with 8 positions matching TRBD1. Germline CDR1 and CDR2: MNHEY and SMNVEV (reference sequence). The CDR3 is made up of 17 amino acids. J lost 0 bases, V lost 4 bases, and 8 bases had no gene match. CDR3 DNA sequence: TGTGCCAGCAGTTCATCCAGGGGGCGCGGTAGCAATCAGCCCCAGCATTTT. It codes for CASSSSRGRGSNQPQHF.

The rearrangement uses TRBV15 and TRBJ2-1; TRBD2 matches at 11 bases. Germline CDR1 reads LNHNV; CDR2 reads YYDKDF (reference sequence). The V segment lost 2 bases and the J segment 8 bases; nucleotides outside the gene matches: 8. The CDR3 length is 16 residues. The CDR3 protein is CATSRTSGSSVDEQFF. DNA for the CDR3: TGTGCCACCAGCAGAACTAGCGGGAGTTCAGTCGATGAGCAGTTCTTC.

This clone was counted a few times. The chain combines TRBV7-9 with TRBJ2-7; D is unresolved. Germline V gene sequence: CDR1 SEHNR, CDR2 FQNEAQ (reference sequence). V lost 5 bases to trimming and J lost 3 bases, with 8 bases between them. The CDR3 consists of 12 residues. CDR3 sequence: CASSKRDYEQYF. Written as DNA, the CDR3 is TGTGCCAGCAGCAAAAGGGACTACGAGCAGTACTTC.

The DNA of the CDR3 is TGTGCCAGCAGTTTCGAGGGGGATAAAGCTTTCTTT. Translated, it gives CASSFEGDKAFF. V and J are TRBV12-3 or TRBV12-4 and TRBJ1-1; weak D call: TRBD1 (6 bases). The CDR3 is 12 amino acids. Trimming removed 3 bases at V and 9 bases at J, with 11 bases between.

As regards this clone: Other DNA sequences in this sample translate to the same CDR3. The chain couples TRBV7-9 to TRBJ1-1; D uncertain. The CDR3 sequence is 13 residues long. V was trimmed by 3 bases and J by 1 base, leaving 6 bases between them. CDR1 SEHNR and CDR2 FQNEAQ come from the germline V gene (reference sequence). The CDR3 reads CASSLGRNTEAFF. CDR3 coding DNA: TGTGCCAGCAGCTTGGGAAGGAACACTGAAGCTTTCTTT.

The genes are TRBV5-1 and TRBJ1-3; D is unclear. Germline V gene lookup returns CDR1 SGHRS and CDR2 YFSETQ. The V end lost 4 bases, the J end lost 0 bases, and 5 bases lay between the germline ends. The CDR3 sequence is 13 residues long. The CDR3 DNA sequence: TGCGCCAGCAGCACAGCCTCTGGAAACACCATATATTTT. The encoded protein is CASSTASGNTIYF.